The clone carrying this T cell receptor beta chain was seen only a few times. The data derive from a study of blood T cell repertoires in COVID-19. Study-wide background: Nucleic acid was either cDNA or gDNA, and it came from T cells, B-cell-depleted T cells, or PBMCs.

Individuals aged about 18 to 89 years were recruited from approximately 24 US areas. Cohorts were based on clinical histories the participants reported. The CDR3 is 14 residues long. The ends lost 5 bases at V and 5 bases at J; junction bases unmatched: 9. The V gene's germline CDR1 is GTSNPN and CDR2 SVGIG (reference sequence). The assay was immunoSEQ multiplex PCR, and TCRdb's table has in-frame clones only and misses some. The table has 250,000 to 300,000 clones, about 86% seen once. Specimen: PBMCs or T cells enriched from blood (not recorded which). This chain joins TRBV30 and TRBJ1-5; 7 bases align to TRBD1. The sequence came from a man aged 25-45 years with acute COVID-19. The CDR3 region has the DNA TGTGCCTGGGGAGGGGCAGGGGGGTATCAGCCCCAGCATTTT. As protein: CAWGGAGGYQPQHF.